This T cell receptor beta chain was obtained from a study of blood T cells in healthy people across ages. Study at large: About one barcoded beta molecule per two T cells was captured by template switching.

From germline, CDR1 is SGHTA and CDR2 FQGNSA. V dropped 4 bases and J dropped 5 bases, with 13 bases sitting between them. CDR3 length: 14 amino acids. A sample-barcoded 5' primer and a J-beta primer mix were used in a second PCR of about 7 to 12 cycles. One entry per CDR3 protein, called by TCRdb with MiXCR from the 5' RACE reads. Among about 1.5 million distinct CDR3 sequences listed, 42% were seen once. The sample holds a few counts of this clonotype. The receptor was isolated from a young woman in good health. The specimen was blood. V usage is TRBV7-2 and J usage is TRBJ2-3; D uncertain. DNA of the CDR3: TGTGCCAGCAGCTATCCCGGGCGCAGAGATACGCAGTATTTT. Protein product: CASSYPGRRDTQYF.